This T cell receptor (beta chain) was sequenced for a study of OX40 agonist ivuxolimab in advanced cancers. The study in broad terms: The costimulatory receptor OX40 (CD134) was targeted by ivuxolimab, a fully human IgG2 agonistic monoclonal antibody. Intravenous ivuxolimab was administered to patients every 2 weeks at six dose levels: 0.01, 0.1, 0.3, 1.5, 3 and 10 mg/kg. Among the approximately 50 dose-escalation patients, roughly 20 had hepatocellular carcinoma, roughly 15 melanoma, 9 renal cell carcinoma and 9 head and neck cancer. A male proportion of 82.7% and a mean age of around 60 years, ranging from about 23 to 79, were recorded for the dose-escalation cohort. Patients were allowed to have had prior anti-PD-1, anti-PD-L1 or anti-CTLA-4 therapy, and around two fifths of the dose-escalation patients had been treated with checkpoint inhibitors. Three dose-escalation patients achieved partial responses, one with hepatocellular carcinoma and two with cutaneous melanoma. Peripheral TCRbeta sequencing aimed to test whether ivuxolimab altered TCR sequence diversity and caused clonal T-cell expansion. The paper covers the monotherapy dose-escalation part of the phase I ivuxolimab trial, which included N of about 50 patients.

A distance of 11 bases separates the germline ends of V and J, which lose 0 bases and 4 bases respectively. The CDR3 contains 14 residues, cysteine and phenylalanine counted. The CDR3 DNA has 42 bases and is translated from base 1. CDR1 and CDR2 were assigned from the germline V gene as SGHDT and YYEEEE. Findings and caveats that apply to the study as a whole: In partial responders in the 0.1-3.0 mg/kg groups, normalized peripheral clonal expansion was found to be among the lowest, especially among CD8+ T cells. After ivuxolimab, CD8+ T cells had more expanded clones than CD4+ T cells on average. Which antigens the clonally expanded peripheral T cells were specific for was not determined. At doses of 0.1 to 3.0 mg/kg, clonal expansion of both CD4+ and CD8+ T cells in blood was seen between baseline and week 6. Low levels of normalized T-cell clonal expansion were also seen in some patients who did not respond.

Genomic DNA was isolated from the sorted cells so that the TCRbeta CDR3 region could be sequenced. The immunoSEQ Assay was used for sequencing of TCRbeta CDR3 regions. Sourced from immuneACCESS, this table was stored by TCRdb with only in-frame sequences that have V and J called. A share of the clones is absent; for the studies checked, an unresolved V gene accounts for under half, and the remainder has no known explanation. The sample has 40,000 to 55,000 clones on record, under 90% of them singletons. Under 11% of the sample rests with the top ten. Regarding this clone: The target of this receptor is not known. It has no much larger one-base neighbor in the sample; base qualities were not kept.

The trial excluded patients who had a history of autoimmune disease or were on systemic immunosuppression. Peripheral blood for TCR sequencing was collected from all dose cohorts at baseline, on cycle 4 day 1, and on cycle 7 day 1. The samples were taken from a phase I, first-in-human, multicenter, open-label dose-escalation trial of ivuxolimab. The trial enrolled adults with locally advanced or metastatic head and neck squamous cell, hepatocellular, melanoma or renal cell carcinoma. Before TCR sequencing, CD4+ T cells and CD8+ T cells were sorted from peripheral blood as separate populations. This clonotype originated in an adult with an advanced solid tumor such as melanoma, head and neck, liver or kidney cancer. Recombination joined TRBV5-6 with TRBJ2-7, with a tentative D gene TRBD2 over 6 matching bases. Sequenced here: CD4+ or CD8+ T cells sorted from blood, sampled in a trial of the OX40 agonist ivuxolimab. The CDR3 in this case is CASSLGGVGYEQYF. In nucleotides, the sequence is TGTGCCAGCAGCTTGGGCGGGGTGGGGTACGAGCAGTACTTC.